The 28 T cell receptor beta chains reported below all come from one sample, sequenced in a study of shared clonotypes between healthy human individuals. The assay was immunoSEQ multiplex PCR, and TCRdb's table has in-frame clones only and misses some. The data show some 580,000 clones, almost 97% seen once. The sample taken for sequencing was naive CD4+ T cells sorted from blood. Subset of the sample: CD45RA+ positively selected. Every receptor here comes from a woman under 40 in good health.

CDR3 in amino acids: CASSPGLDGASYEQYF. DNA for the CDR3: TGTGCCAGCTCACCAGGACTAGATGGGGCCTCCTACGAGCAGTACTTC. The chain has TRBV18 and TRBJ2-7; 7 nucleotides align to TRBD2. CDR1 is KGHSH, CDR2 LQKENI, per germline. Losses at the gene ends were 2 bases for V and 0 bases for J; bases not matched to a gene: 7. The CDR3 has 16 amino acids.

In DNA form, the CDR3 reads TGTGCCAGCAGTGTACTGGGTAGCTCCTACAATGAGCAGTTCTTC. Its protein product is CASSVLGSSYNEQFF. The chain has TRBV2 and TRBJ2-1; D remains ambiguous. This CDR3 contains 15 residues. Trimming took 4 bases from V and 0 from J, leaving 10 bases between them. Looked up from germline, CDR1 is SNHLY and CDR2 is FYNNEI.

The chain couples TRBV27 to TRBJ2-3, with a weak D call TRBD2 (5 bases). Trimming shortened V by 7 bases and J by 0 bases, and 26 bases separated the two germline ends. Germline V gives CDR1 MNHEY, CDR2 SMNVEV (reference sequence). The CDR3 has 19 amino acids. The CDR3 reads CASTSSWLARSPSTDTQYF. The CDR3 DNA is TGTGCCAGCACCTCCTCGTGGCTAGCCCGATCCCCTAGCACAGATACGCAGTATTTT.

V and J are TRBV5-4 and TRBJ2-3; D is undetermined. Germline V gene lookup returns CDR1 SGHNT and CDR2 YYREEE (reference sequence). Trimming stripped 4 bases from V and 1 base from J, with 10 bases between. The CDR3 has 14 amino acids. The CDR3 is CASSQMVGTDTQYF. DNA of the CDR3: TGTGCCAGCAGCCAAATGGTAGGCACAGATACGCAGTATTTT.

This clone was picked up a small number of times. The V and J genes are TRBV2 and TRBJ1-5, with 8 nucleotides matching TRBD1. This CDR3 has 13 amino acids. Germline V gene data show CDR1 as SNHLY and CDR2 as FYNNEI. The junction had 2 bases not matched to a gene; V was cut back by 5 bases and J by 5 bases. CDR3 DNA sequence: TGTGCCAGCAGTTACAGGGGGGATCAGCCCCAGCATTTT. Its protein is CASSYRGDQPQHF.

This chain joins TRBV25-1 and TRBJ2-2; the match to TRBD1 covers 7 bases. The CDR3 is made up of 16 amino acids. Looked up from germline, CDR1 is MGHDK and CDR2 is SYGVNS. Trimming removed 1 base from V and 6 bases from J; junction bases left unmatched: 8. The CDR3 DNA reads TGTGCCAGCAGTGAATTGGGCAGGGGGAGAGCCGGGGAGCTGTTTTTT. This gives the protein CASSELGRGRAGELFF.

The rearrangement joins TRBV7-9 to TRBJ1-4; no clear D gene. This CDR3 region has 14 residues. Trimming left V 2 bases short and J 7 bases short, with 11 bases between. CDR1 and CDR2 (germline): SEHNR, FQNEAQ (reference sequence). The CDR3 nucleotides read TGTGCCAGCAGCTTACCGGGGATAAGTGAAAAACTGTTTTTT. This translates into CASSLPGISEKLFF.

The chain uses TRBV5-1 and TRBJ1-3, with 7 nucleotides matching TRBD1. CDR1 and CDR2 (germline): SGHRS, YFSETQ. V shed 0 bases, J shed 4 bases, and the junction held 7 bases outside the gene matches. This CDR3 is 16 amino acids long. The CDR3, as DNA: TGCGCCAGCAGCTTGGGACAGGGCGCCGAAGGAAACACCATATATTTT. Amino acid sequence: CASSLGQGAEGNTIYF.

This clone was found once. The chain has TRBV4-1 and TRBJ1-5; 10 nucleotides agree with TRBD1. V gave up 2 bases and J gave up 5 bases; unmatched junction bases: 6. The CDR3 is 16 residues long. In germline, CDR1 is MGHRA, CDR2 YSYEKL. DNA of the CDR3: TGCGCCAGCAGCCAAATGGGGGGGACAGGGGATCAGCCCCAGCATTTT. It specifies CASSQMGGTGDQPQHF.

The chain employs TRBV5-1 and TRBJ2-2, with D perhaps matching TRBD1 or TRBD2 (5 bases each). V lost 0 bases to trimming and J lost 6 bases, with 12 bases between them. There are 15 residues in the CDR3. The V gene's germline CDR1 is SGHRS and CDR2 YFSETQ. The CDR3 DNA sequence: TGCGCCAGCAGCTTGGATGACAGAGGGGCCGGGGAGCTGTTTTTT. The encoded protein is CASSLDDRGAGELFF.

The J gene is TRBJ1-4, the V gene TRBV7-2; 8 nucleotides align to TRBD1. The V gene end was trimmed by 4 bases and the J gene end by 9 bases; junction bases not matched to a gene: 16. CDR1 is SGHTA, CDR2 FQGNSA, per germline. The CDR3 is 17 amino acids. The CDR3 loop reads CASSSRGRGRGSQKLFF. In DNA, the CDR3 is TGTGCCAGCAGCTCCAGAGGCAGGGGGCGCGGGTCGCAAAAACTGTTTTTT.

The CDR3 region is CANSVREDNQPQHF. The CDR3 nucleotides read TGTGCCAACTCGGTCCGAGAAGACAATCAGCCCCAGCATTTT. The chain combines TRBV19 with TRBJ1-5; no clear D gene. V was cut by 10 bases and J by 3 bases, with 16 bases left in between. Germline loops: CDR1 LNHDA, CDR2 SQIVND (reference sequence). The CDR3 contains 14 residues.

The chain joins TRBV6-5 to TRBJ1-6; TRBD1 matches 9 bases. This CDR3 has 15 residues. The germline V gene has CDR1 MNHEY and CDR2 SVGAGI. V shed 2 bases, J shed 7 bases, and the junction held 3 bases outside the gene matches. CDR3 DNA sequence: TGTGCCAGCAGTTACCCGGACAGGGGAAATTCACCCCTCCACTTT. Its translation is CASSYPDRGNSPLHF.

V is TRBV7-7 and J is TRBJ2-5; TRBD2 matches 13 bases. Gene TRBJ2-7 matches the end of the DNA better, so the J call may be wrong. This CDR3 is built from 15 residues. The V gene's germline CDR1 is SSHAT and CDR2 FNYEAQ (reference sequence). The CDR3 loop reads CASSGGLAGRNEQYF. In nucleotides, the CDR3 is TGTGCCAGCAGCGGGGGACTAGCGGGAAGGAACGAGCAGTACTTC.

The rearrangement links TRBV4-1 to TRBJ2-7; maybe TRBD2 (5 bases). The CDR3 has 15 residues. Trimming stripped 0 bases from V and 5 bases from J, with 14 bases between. Germline V CDR1 and CDR2: MGHRA, YSYEKL. CDR3 bases: TGCGCCAGCAGCCAAGACCGAGCCGAGGGCGACGAGCAGTACTTC. This codes for CASSQDRAEGDEQYF.

The V gene is TRBV5-8, the J gene TRBJ2-7, with TRBD2 as a possible D gene (6 bases). Trimming pared 5 bases from V and 9 bases from J, leaving 12 bases between. The CDR3 contains 11 residues. Germline values: CDR1 SGHTS, CDR2 YDEGEE. The CDR3 loop is CASSFSGGQYF. The CDR3 nucleotides read TGTGCCAGCAGTTTTTCCGGGGGGCAGTACTTC.

The V call is TRBV6-4, the J call TRBJ2-2; the D gene is possibly TRBD1 (5 bases). Trimming left V 6 bases short and J 0 bases short, with 8 bases between. The CDR3 has 14 residues. Germline V gene sequence: CDR1 MRHNA, CDR2 SNTAGT. The CDR3 sequence: CASRPRANTGELFF. CDR3 nucleotide sequence: TGTGCCAGCAGACCCAGGGCGAACACCGGGGAGCTGTTTTTT.

A word on this clone: This sample also contains other DNA sequences that code for the same CDR3. The J gene is TRBJ2-7, the V gene TRBV6-6, with 7 bases matching TRBD1. The CDR3 is 14 residues long. Germline V lookup: CDR1 MNHNY, CDR2 SVGAGI (reference sequence). The trim removed 2 bases at V and 2 bases at J, leaving 3 bases unmatched. The CDR3 here is CASSYRDRTYEQYF. CDR3 coding DNA: TGTGCCAGCAGTTACCGGGACAGAACCTACGAGCAGTACTTC.

The V call is TRBV6-1, the J call TRBJ1-2, with 9 nucleotides matching TRBD1. The V gene end was trimmed by 5 bases and the J gene end by 8 bases; junction bases not matched to a gene: 6. CDR3 length: 13 amino acids. Per germline, CDR1 MNHNS and CDR2 SASEGT. In DNA, the CDR3 is TGTGCCAGCAGTCCACGACAGGGGGGCGGCTACACCTTC. Encoded protein: CASSPRQGGGYTF.

The genes are TRBV7-9 and TRBJ1-1, with TRBD1 identical over 9 bases. V shed 4 bases and J 11 bases; nucleotides not matched to a gene: 14. Germline-derived CDR1 and CDR2 are SEHNR and FQNEAQ (reference sequence). The CDR3 runs to 15 residues. CDR3 sequence (DNA): TGTGCCAGCAGCTCGTGGACAGGGGCTTTTAAGGGGGCTTTCTTT. As protein: CASSSWTGAFKGAFF.

This chain uses TRBV4-2 with TRBJ2-6; D is uncertain. The CDR3 is made up of 16 amino acids. Germline lookup yields CDR1 LGHNA and CDR2 YNFKEQ. V dropped 1 base and J dropped 3 bases, with 10 bases sitting between them. CDR3: CASSQGGVDGANVLTF. CDR3 coding DNA: TGTGCCAGCAGCCAAGGTGGGGTCGATGGGGCCAACGTCCTGACTTTC.

The V and J genes are TRBV2 and TRBJ2-7; TRBD1 agrees at 8 bases. Germline assignment: CDR1 SNHLY and CDR2 FYNNEI. The CDR3 has 16 amino acids. J gave up 3 bases and V 2 bases, and 9 bases lay outside the gene matches. The CDR3 region has the DNA TGTGCCAGCAGTGAAATCGGGCGACAGGGGCACTACGAGCAGTACTTC. Protein: CASSEIGRQGHYEQYF.

In this sample, this clone turned up once. This sample includes further DNA sequences coding for the same CDR3. The J gene is TRBJ2-2, the V gene TRBV28; D is unresolved. V lost 3 bases and J lost 5, with 4 bases in between. CDR1 and CDR2 (germline): MDHEN, SYDVKM. The CDR3 sequence is 12 residues long. CDR3 sequence: CASSLRTGELFF. The CDR3 nucleotides are TGTGCCAGCAGTTTGAGGACCGGGGAGCTGTTTTTT.

J is TRBJ1-2 and V is TRBV28; maybe TRBD1 (6 bases). V dropped 6 bases and J dropped 4 bases, with 15 bases sitting between them. The germline V gene has CDR1 MDHEN and CDR2 SYDVKM. This CDR3 comprises 14 residues. CDR3 DNA: TGTGCCAGCAGCCCGAGCGCAGGGGTCTATGGCTACACCTTC. Its protein product is CASSPSAGVYGYTF.

The chain couples TRBV11-2 to TRBJ2-7; D gene uncertain. This CDR3 is built from 16 residues. V lost 0 bases to trimming and J lost 2 bases, with 14 bases between them. The germline V gene encodes CDR1 SGHAT and CDR2 FQNNGV. The CDR3 is CASSLDLASLAYEQYF. The CDR3 DNA is TGTGCCAGCAGCTTAGATCTCGCCAGCCTAGCCTACGAGCAGTACTTC. The complete variable domain, with remaining parts taken from reference TRBV11-2 and TRBJ2-7, reads EAGVAQSPRYKIIEKRQSVAFWCNPISGHATLYWYQQILGQGPKLLIQFQNNGVVDDSQLPKDRFSAERLKGVDSTLKIQPAKLEDSAVYLCASSLDLASLAYEQYFGPGTRLTVT.

V is TRBV19 and J is TRBJ2-1; 7 bases are a match to TRBD2. Germline V gives CDR1 LNHDA, CDR2 SQIVND (reference sequence). The CDR3 sequence is 17 residues long. V shed 3 bases, J shed 0 bases, and the junction held 8 bases outside the gene matches. The CDR3 protein is CASSIPGLVGSYNEQFF. The CDR3 DNA sequence: TGTGCCAGTAGTATCCCCGGACTAGTCGGCTCCTACAATGAGCAGTTCTTC.

A note on this clone: Other DNA sequences of this sample code for an identical CDR3. The chain uses TRBV28 and TRBJ1-4, with unresolved D. Germline loops: CDR1 MDHEN, CDR2 SYDVKM. V lost 6 bases and J 6 bases, leaving 5 bases between the germline ends. The CDR3 has 11 residues. In DNA form, the CDR3 reads TGTGCCAGCAGCTCCGATGAAAAACTGTTTTTT. Protein product: CASSSDEKLFF.

The V gene is TRBV19, the J gene TRBJ1-4; 7 bases are a match to TRBD1. Germline V gene lookup returns CDR1 LNHDA and CDR2 SQIVND (reference sequence). The CDR3 is made up of 16 amino acids. J lost 0 bases, V lost 4 bases, and 5 bases had no gene match. DNA for the CDR3: TGTGCCAGTAGTAGACAGGGAGGGGCAACTAATGAAAAACTGTTTTTT. Its translation: CASSRQGGATNEKLFF.